This TCR beta chain is drawn from a study of control samples from healthy donors and cancer patients. The V segment lost 5 bases and the J segment 5 bases; nucleotides outside the gene matches: 7. Germline V gives CDR1 MNHEY, CDR2 SVGAGI. This CDR3 has 15 amino acids. Method: immunoSEQ multiplex PCR; TCRdb's copy keeps in-frame clones and lacks some. The table has about 120,000 clones, 85% to 95% seen once. This chain links TRBV6-5 with TRBJ2-1; 9 bases match TRBD2. The clonotype comes from a man aged 45-65 years with head and neck cancer. Sequenced sample: PBMCs. Here the CDR3 reads CASSRLAAVDNEQFF. The CDR3 DNA follows: TGTGCCAGCAGTAGACTAGCGGCGGTGGACAATGAGCAGTTCTTC.